These 26 T cell receptor beta chains came from one sample sequenced in a study of vaccination and CD4 T cells after COVID-19. Treatment described: roughly 11-day PBMC culture with coronavirus spike peptide pools or control peptides (ViraFEST assay). Oncomine TCR Beta short-read sequencing was applied to DNA from cultured CD4+ T cells. MiXCR, applied by TCRdb to the PCR reads, yields one record per CDR3 protein. The table records around 4,600 distinct CDR3 sequences, approximately 48% of them present only once. No antigens are known for them. The sequenced material came from CD4+ T cells from blood, cultured in vitro. The receptor set was obtained from a human donor who had recovered from COVID-19.

The chain recombines TRBV20-1 with TRBJ2-5; 15 bases are shared with TRBD2. Germline assignment: CDR1 DFQATT and CDR2 SNEGSKA (reference sequence). The CDR3 spans 16 residues. Trimming removed 2 bases from V and 5 bases from J; junction bases left unmatched: 6. Here the CDR3 reads CSARRTSGGARETQYF. DNA of the CDR3: TGCAGTGCTAGACGGACTAGCGGGGGGGCCAGGGAGACCCAGTACTTC.

This clonotype was recorded a few times. This chain joins TRBV20-1 and TRBJ2-6; D tentatively fits TRBD1 or TRBD2 (5 bases each). V was trimmed by 2 bases and J by 1 base, leaving 12 bases between them. This CDR3 is built from 16 residues. Germline CDR1 reads DFQATT; CDR2 reads SNEGSKA (reference sequence). The DNA of the CDR3 is TGCAGTGCTAGACAGAGGGGTGTATCTGGGGCCAACGTCCTGACTTTC. Translated, it gives CSARQRGVSGANVLTF.

This chain links TRBV6-1 with TRBJ1-2; 10 bases align to TRBD1. This CDR3 is built from 15 residues. CDR1 is MNHNS and CDR2 is SASEGT in the germline V gene. The J segment lost 6 bases and the V segment lost 7 bases, leaving 11 bases of the junction unmatched. CDR3 region: CASTGQGGQGNGYTF. The CDR3 bases are TGTGCCAGCACCGGGCAGGGGGGACAGGGGAATGGCTACACCTTC.

This chain connects TRBV21-1 to TRBJ2-2; the table's TRBD2 call for D was not verified on the DNA. TRBV21-1 is a pseudogene locus. The CDR3 runs to 16 residues. The CDR3 bases are TGTGCCAGCGGGCCCCTAGGCGGGGCGAACACCGGGGAGCTGTTTTTT. As protein: CASGPLGGANTGELFF.

There are a few counts of this clonotype. The gene calls are TRBV4-1 and TRBJ1-2; D perhaps matches TRBD1 (6 bases). The V end was cut by 1 base, the J end by 2 bases, with 11 bases between. Per the germline V gene, CDR1 is MGHRA and CDR2 is YSYEKL. The CDR3 covers 15 residues. DNA for the CDR3: TGCGCCAGCAGCCAAGCCGGCCAGGGGAACTATGGCTACACCTTC. This gives the protein CASSQAGQGNYGYTF.

The J gene is TRBJ1-5, the V gene TRBV6-4; a weak D match, TRBD1 (6 bases). The CDR3 runs 14 residues. Germline-derived CDR1 and CDR2 are MRHNA and SNTAGT. Trimming stripped 6 bases from V and 4 bases from J, with 13 bases between. The CDR3 DNA reads TGTGCCAGCAGCAGAGAGGGGGGGAATCAGCCCCAGCATTTT. Its protein is CASSREGGNQPQHF.

The sample holds a few counts of this clonotype. The genes are TRBV7-8 and TRBJ1-2; D not resolved. Trimming removed 5 bases from V and 4 bases from J, with 20 bases in between. The V gene's germline CDR1 is SGHVS and CDR2 FQNEAQ. CDR3 length: 16 residues. DNA for the CDR3: TGTGCCAGCAGCCCGGCTGGAGCTCTTCGGATCTATGGCTACACCTTC. Its protein is CASSPAGALRIYGYTF.

There are a few counts of this clonotype. V is TRBV25-1 and J is TRBJ1-3, with 9 bases that match TRBD1. The CDR3 runs to 14 residues. After removal of 6 bases from V and 1 base from J, the junction contained 1 base not matched to a gene. CDR1 MGHDK and CDR2 SYGVNS come from the germline V gene. CDR3 DNA: TGTGCCAGCAGGGGGACAGGGTCTGGAAACACCATATATTTT. This codes for CASRGTGSGNTIYF.

V gene TRBV4-3 combines with J gene TRBJ1-3; no firm D call. CDR3 length equals 17 residues. Germline-derived CDR1 and CDR2 are LGHNA and YSLEER. V was shortened by 0 bases and J by 0 bases, with 12 bases between the two germline ends. The CDR3 nucleotides are TGCGCCAGCAGCCAAGATCTACCCTCGAGCTCTGGAAACACCATATATTTT. Encoded protein: CASSQDLPSSSGNTIYF.

This chain connects TRBV10-3 to TRBJ2-3; 7 nucleotides match TRBD1. V lost 10 bases to trimming and J lost 1 base; unmatched junction nucleotides: 11. The CDR3 extends over 15 amino acids. Germline CDR1 ENHRY, CDR2 SYGVKD. CDR3 region: CATRRSQGGTDTQYF. CDR3 DNA: TGTGCCACTAGGAGGAGCCAGGGGGGCACAGATACGCAGTATTTT.

This clonotype occurred a few times. The V call is TRBV6-5, the J call TRBJ1-5; D is unclear. This CDR3 region has 17 residues. Germline CDR1 is MNHEY and CDR2 is SVGAGI. The ends were cut back, 1 base at V and 0 bases at J, with 13 bases in the middle. CDR3 sequence (DNA): TGTGCCAGCAGTTACTTAGCCATTTCAGATAGCAATCAGCCCCAGCATTTT. It encodes CASSYLAISDSNQPQHF.

Comments on this clonotype: One junction end disagrees with the germline gene, perhaps due to a read error. The chain joins TRBV12-3 or TRBV12-4 to TRBJ1-6; TRBD1 might be the D (6 bases). The length of the CDR3 is 15 residues. The CDR3 region is CASTEGGYYNSPLHF. The CDR3 DNA sequence: TGTGCCAGCACCGAGGGGGGGTACTATAATTCGCCCCTCCACTTT.

This clonotype showed up just once. The V gene is TRBV7-2, the J gene TRBJ1-1; D gene ambiguous. Deletions cut 0 bases from V and 3 bases from J, with 8 bases between. This CDR3 is 14 amino acids long. CDR1 and CDR2 (germline): SGHTA, FQGNSA. In DNA, the CDR3 is TGTGCCAGCAGCTTAGCGAGAGGCCACACTGAAGCTTTCTTT. Its translation: CASSLARGHTEAFF.

This clonotype has a handful of counts. V usage is TRBV6-5 and J usage is TRBJ1-2, with 9 bases identical to TRBD1. Germline assignment: CDR1 MNHEY and CDR2 SVGAGI. Losses at the gene ends were 4 bases for V and 8 bases for J; bases not matched to a gene: 8. The CDR3 is 14 residues long. The CDR3 DNA reads as TGTGCCAGCAGTTCCCCGGGACAGGGAGGAGGCTACACCTTC. Translation: CASSSPGQGGGYTF.

Only a few counts were recorded for this clonotype. V and J are TRBV27 and TRBJ1-6; possible D gene TRBD1, 5 bases. The CDR3 sequence is 15 residues long. With 2 bases removed from V and 6 bases from J, the gap between germline ends came to 11 bases. Germline CDR1 MNHEY, CDR2 SMNVEV (reference sequence). CDR3 nucleotide sequence: TGTGCCAGCAGTTTAGGGCAGGGAGGTAATTCACCCCTCCACTTT. This sequence encodes CASSLGQGGNSPLHF.

About this clonotype: At one boundary the junction diverges from the germline segment, which might be a read error. This CDR3 is CASSTGQAVYGYAF. The CDR3, as DNA: TGTGCCAGCAGTACCGGACAGGCAGTGTATGGCTACGCCTTC. The V and J genes are TRBV6-1 and TRBJ1-2; 7 nucleotides line up with TRBD1. There are 14 residues in the CDR3. CDR1 and CDR2 from the germline V gene are MNHNS and SASEGT.

The V and J genes are TRBV30 and TRBJ1-5, with D maybe TRBD1 (5 bases). Trimming took off 1 base at V and 2 bases at J, with 6 bases between the two ends. CDR1 GTSNPN and CDR2 SVGIG come from the germline V gene (reference sequence). CDR3 length: 13 residues. The CDR3 loop reads CAWSGRGNQPQHF. The DNA for the CDR3 is TGTGCCTGGAGTGGCAGGGGCAATCAGCCCCAGCATTTT.

The genes are TRBV19 and TRBJ2-5, with a possible D match to TRBD1 (6 bases). CDR1 and CDR2 (germline): LNHDA, SQIVND (reference sequence). Between the trimmed V and J ends, which lost 1 base and 1 base, there was a span of 13 bases. The CDR3 has 16 amino acids. CDR3 DNA: TGTGCCAGTAGTATAGTGGCAGGGGCAGTCCAAGAGACCCAGTACTTC. Its protein product is CASSIVAGAVQETQYF.

The chain recombines TRBV5-6 with TRBJ2-3; unclear D gene. CDR3 length: 15 amino acids. Germline-derived CDR1 and CDR2 are SGHDT and YYEEEE. Trimming cost V 4 bases and J 4 bases, with 16 bases left between them. CDR3 bases: TGTGCCAGCAGCCCGGTCCAGCAGCTCCCAGATACGCAGTATTTT. This sequence encodes CASSPVQQLPDTQYF.

This chain links TRBV5-8 with TRBJ2-3; a possible D gene is TRBD1 (6 bases). This CDR3 region has 13 residues. V lost 0 bases and J 6 bases, leaving 8 bases between the germline ends. Germline V lookup: CDR1 SGHTS, CDR2 YDEGEE. CDR3 loop: CASSLDQGDTQYF. DNA for the CDR3: TGTGCCAGCAGCTTGGACCAGGGGGATACGCAGTATTTT.

This sequence joins TRBV6-2 or TRBV6-3 and TRBJ2-1; 12 positions agree with TRBD1. The CDR3 has 17 residues. Per the germline V gene, CDR1 is MNHEY and CDR2 is SVGEGT. J lost 1 base, V lost 6 bases, and 7 bases had no gene match. CDR3 coding DNA: TGTGCCAGCAGGCCCGGGACAGGGGGCTTTTCCTACAATGAGCAGTTCTTC. Amino acids: CASRPGTGGFSYNEQFF.

The CDR3 coding sequence is TGTGCCAGCAGCTTGGAGGGCGGTACCCGGACCCAGTACTTC. This codes for CASSLEGGTRTQYF. The genes are TRBV5-6 and TRBJ2-5; no clear D. The CDR3 has 14 residues. Trimming took off 0 bases at V and 7 bases at J, with 13 bases between the two ends. Germline V gives CDR1 SGHDT, CDR2 YYEEEE.

On this clonotype itself: One junction end does not reproduce the germline sequence, and a read error may be involved. The V call is TRBV3-1, the J call TRBJ1-2, with D unclear. This CDR3 contains 13 residues. The germline gives CDR1 LGHDT, CDR2 YNNKEL (reference sequence). Here the CDR3 DNA reads TGTGCCAGCAGTCAAGCGGAACTAGATGGCTACACCTTC. It is translated as CASSQAELDGYTF.

This clonotype counts as medium-sized. The chain recombines TRBV5-1 with TRBJ2-7, with 14 bases aligning to TRBD2. This CDR3 comprises 15 residues. CDR1 is SGHRS and CDR2 is YFSETQ in the germline V gene. V lost 4 bases and J lost 6; bases outside the gene matches: 6. The CDR3 is CASSVTSGGGSEQYF. The CDR3, as DNA: TGCGCCAGCAGCGTGACTAGCGGGGGGGGAAGCGAGCAGTACTTC.

This clonotype is medium-sized (0.01 to 0.1%) by share. The gene calls are TRBV11-3 and TRBJ2-1; 7 bases fit TRBD1. The CDR3 runs 15 residues. Per the germline V gene, CDR1 is SGHNT and CDR2 is YENEEA. V shed 8 bases, J shed 4 bases, and the junction held 11 bases outside the gene matches. CDR3 DNA sequence: TGTGCCAGCGGGACCCGACAGGGAGATTACAATGAGCAGTTCTTC. Amino acids: CASGTRQGDYNEQFF.

The V and J genes are TRBV18 and TRBJ2-5; D unresolved. The CDR3 runs to 14 residues. V lost 6 bases, J lost 2 bases, and 13 bases lay in between. CDR1 and CDR2 from the germline V gene are KGHSH and LQKENI. CDR3 DNA sequence: TGTGCCAGCTCGCGAAACCGGGCTCAAGAGACCCAGTACTTC. Translation: CASSRNRAQETQYF.